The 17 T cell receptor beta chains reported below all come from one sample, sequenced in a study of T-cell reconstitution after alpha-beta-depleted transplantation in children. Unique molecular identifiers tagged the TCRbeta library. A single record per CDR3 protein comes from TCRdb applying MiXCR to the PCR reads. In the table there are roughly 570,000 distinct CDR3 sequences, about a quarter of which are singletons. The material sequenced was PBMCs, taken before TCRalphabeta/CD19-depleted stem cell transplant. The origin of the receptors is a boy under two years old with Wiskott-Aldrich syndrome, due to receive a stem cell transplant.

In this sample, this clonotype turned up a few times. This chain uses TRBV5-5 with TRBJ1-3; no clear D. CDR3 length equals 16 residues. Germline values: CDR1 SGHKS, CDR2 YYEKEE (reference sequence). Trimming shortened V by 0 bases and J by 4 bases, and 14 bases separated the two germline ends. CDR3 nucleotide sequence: TGTGCCAGCAGCTTGGTGGTTGTAGGAGGCGGAAACACCATATATTTT. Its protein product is CASSLVVVGGGNTIYF.

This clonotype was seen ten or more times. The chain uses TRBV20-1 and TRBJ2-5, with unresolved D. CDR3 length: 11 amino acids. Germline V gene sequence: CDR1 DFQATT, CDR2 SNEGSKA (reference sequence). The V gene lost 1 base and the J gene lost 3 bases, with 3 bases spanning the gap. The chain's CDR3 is CSARGEETQYF. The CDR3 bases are TGCAGTGCTAGAGGGGAAGAGACCCAGTACTTC.

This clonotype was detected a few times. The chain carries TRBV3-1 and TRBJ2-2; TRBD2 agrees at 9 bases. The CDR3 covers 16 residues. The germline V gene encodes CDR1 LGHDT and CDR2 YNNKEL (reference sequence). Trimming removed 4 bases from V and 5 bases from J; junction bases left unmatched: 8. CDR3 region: CASSRRGGRATGELFF. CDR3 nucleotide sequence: TGTGCCAGCAGCCGCCGTGGCGGGAGGGCGACCGGGGAGCTGTTTTTT.

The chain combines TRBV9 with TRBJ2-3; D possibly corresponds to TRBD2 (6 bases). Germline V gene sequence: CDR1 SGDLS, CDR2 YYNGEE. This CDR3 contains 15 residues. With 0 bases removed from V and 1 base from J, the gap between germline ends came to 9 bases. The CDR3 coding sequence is TGTGCCAGCAGCGTAGTCCCTAGCGGCACAGATACGCAGTATTTT. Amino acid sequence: CASSVVPSGTDTQYF.

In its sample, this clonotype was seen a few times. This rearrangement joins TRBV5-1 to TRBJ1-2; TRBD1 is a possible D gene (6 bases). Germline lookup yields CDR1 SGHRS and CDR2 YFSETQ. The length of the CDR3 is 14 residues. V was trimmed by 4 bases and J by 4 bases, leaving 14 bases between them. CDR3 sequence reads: CASSNQDSPYGYTF. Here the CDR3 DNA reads TGCGCCAGCAGCAACCAGGACAGTCCCTATGGCTACACCTTC.

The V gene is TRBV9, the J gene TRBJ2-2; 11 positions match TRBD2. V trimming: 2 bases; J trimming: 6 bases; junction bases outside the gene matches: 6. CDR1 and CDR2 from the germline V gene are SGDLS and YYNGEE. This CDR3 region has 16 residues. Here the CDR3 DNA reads TGTGCCAGCAGCGTCTTAGCGGGAGGGCCGGCCGGGGAGCTGTTTTTT. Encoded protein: CASSVLAGGPAGELFF.

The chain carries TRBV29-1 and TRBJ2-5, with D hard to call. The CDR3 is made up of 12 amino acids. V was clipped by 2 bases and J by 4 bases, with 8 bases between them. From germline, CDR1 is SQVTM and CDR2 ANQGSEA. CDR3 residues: CSVELYGETQYF. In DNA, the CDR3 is TGCAGCGTTGAATTGTACGGAGAGACCCAGTACTTC.

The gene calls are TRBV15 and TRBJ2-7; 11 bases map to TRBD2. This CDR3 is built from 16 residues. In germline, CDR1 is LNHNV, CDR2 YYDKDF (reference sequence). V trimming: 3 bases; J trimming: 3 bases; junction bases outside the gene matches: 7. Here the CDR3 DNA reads TGTGCCACCAGCAGGCGACTAGGGACTAGCGGCTACGAGCAGTACTTC. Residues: CATSRRLGTSGYEQYF.

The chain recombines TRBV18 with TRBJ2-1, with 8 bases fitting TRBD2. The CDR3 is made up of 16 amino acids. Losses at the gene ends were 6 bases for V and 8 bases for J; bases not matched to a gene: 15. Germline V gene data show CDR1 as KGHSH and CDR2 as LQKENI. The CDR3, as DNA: TGTGCCAGCTCCCTGGTAGAGTCTAGCGGGTCCCATGAGCAGTTCTTC. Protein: CASSLVESSGSHEQFF.

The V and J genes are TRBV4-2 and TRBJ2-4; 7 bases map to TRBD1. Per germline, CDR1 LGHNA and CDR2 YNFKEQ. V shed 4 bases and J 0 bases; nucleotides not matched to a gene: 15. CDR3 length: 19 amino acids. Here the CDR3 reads CASSLNLGTDDLAKNIQYF. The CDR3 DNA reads TGTGCCAGCAGCCTGAACCTGGGGACAGACGATCTAGCCAAAAACATTCAGTACTTC.

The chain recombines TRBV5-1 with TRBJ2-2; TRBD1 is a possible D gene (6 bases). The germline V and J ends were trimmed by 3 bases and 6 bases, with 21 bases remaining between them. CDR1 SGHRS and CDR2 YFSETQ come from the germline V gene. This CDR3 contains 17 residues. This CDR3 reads CASSSLPDSPDAGELFF. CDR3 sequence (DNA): TGCGCCAGCAGCTCCCTTCCGGACAGCCCTGACGCCGGGGAGCTGTTTTTT.

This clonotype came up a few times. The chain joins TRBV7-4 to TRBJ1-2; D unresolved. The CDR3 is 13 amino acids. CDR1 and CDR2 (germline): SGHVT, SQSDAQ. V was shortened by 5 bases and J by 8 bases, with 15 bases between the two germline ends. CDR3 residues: CASSQIDGEGYTF. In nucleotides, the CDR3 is TGTGCCAGCAGCCAAATAGACGGGGAAGGCTACACCTTC.

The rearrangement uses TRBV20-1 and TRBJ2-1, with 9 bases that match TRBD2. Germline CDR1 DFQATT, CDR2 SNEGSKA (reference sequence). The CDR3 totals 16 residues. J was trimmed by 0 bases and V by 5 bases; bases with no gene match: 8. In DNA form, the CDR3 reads TGCAGTGCTGAACCGGGACTAGCAGACTCCTACAATGAGCAGTTCTTC. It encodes CSAEPGLADSYNEQFF.

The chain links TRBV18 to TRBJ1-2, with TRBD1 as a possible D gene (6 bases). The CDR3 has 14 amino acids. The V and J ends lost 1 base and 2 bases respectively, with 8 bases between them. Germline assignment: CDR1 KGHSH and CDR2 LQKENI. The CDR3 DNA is TGTGCCAGCTCACCACGGGGACAAAACTATGGCTACACCTTC. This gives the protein CASSPRGQNYGYTF.

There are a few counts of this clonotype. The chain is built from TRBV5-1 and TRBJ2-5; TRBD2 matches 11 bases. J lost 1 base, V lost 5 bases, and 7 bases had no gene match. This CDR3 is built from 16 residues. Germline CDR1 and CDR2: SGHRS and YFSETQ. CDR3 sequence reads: CASREGTSGPQETQYF. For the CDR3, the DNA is TGCGCCAGCAGAGAAGGGACTAGCGGACCCCAAGAGACCCAGTACTTC.

The CDR3 spells CASSFGNVQGPDTQYF. In DNA, the CDR3 is TGTGCCAGCAGTTTCGGGAACGTACAGGGGCCAGATACGCAGTATTTT. The V call is TRBV12-3 or TRBV12-4, the J call TRBJ2-3; TRBD1 agrees at 7 bases. With 3 bases clipped from V and 4 bases from J, the junction kept 10 bases outside the gene matches. The CDR3 runs 16 residues.

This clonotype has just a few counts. CDR3 protein: CASSRASRLDPGQNSYSNQPQHF. Here the CDR3 DNA reads TGCGCCAGCAGCAGAGCCTCCCGTTTGGACCCGGGACAGAACTCATATAGCAATCAGCCCCAGCATTTT. This chain uses TRBV5-1 with TRBJ1-5, with 7 bases that match TRBD1. This CDR3 is built from 23 residues. The V and J ends lost 4 bases and 0 bases, in that order; junction bases with no gene match: 28. CDR1 is SGHRS and CDR2 is YFSETQ in the germline V gene.